This T cell receptor (beta chain) was captured by sequencing in a study of cytomegalovirus exposure and HLA in healthy donors (dated by TCRdb to about 2017). About the full investigation: The 550 to 750 repertoires of the first cohort and the 95 to 150 validation repertoires were produced on the same platform, according to a later analysis. In addition to the first cohort of about 650 subjects, a separate validation cohort of about 120 different subjects was used. The study was designed to test whether signatures of past pathogen exposure could be identified by cataloging public T cell receptors. To predict cytomegalovirus infection status, the study combined high-throughput TCR immunosequencing, statistical association of individual TCRs with disease status, and machine learning.

Donors formed part of the validation cohort, which comprised approximately 130 subjects and was distinct from the first cohort of under 850 subjects. Regarding this clone: The clone's antigen remains unknown. No base quality values were provided; no much bigger clone lies one nucleotide off.

The paper's findings and limits, for the study overall: According to the authors, the approach could potentially be generalized to other disease states and immunological phenotypes. The classifier was reported to diagnose cytomegalovirus status with high specificity and sensitivity in both the original and validation cohorts. In vitro tests confirmed that a few of the cytomegalovirus-associated TCR beta chains recognize cytomegalovirus antigens. In the study, about 150 TCR beta chains were listed as associated with cytomegalovirus. The validation cohort had no HLA typing available for a later analysis, so co-occurrence within that cohort was assessed over all 110 or so repertoires. While some public TCRs were present in many individuals, most TCR sequences turned up only very rarely across donors. Subsequent analysis determined that TCRs grouped into clusters in the first cohort also showed a tendency toward co-occurrence across the roughly 120 validation repertoires, and 85% to 95% of cluster scores exceeded 0.

Libraries were constructed by the immunoSEQ multiplex PCR assay. Per the source publication's procedure: A statistical classification framework was built for diagnosing cytomegalovirus status from the catalog of TCR beta chain sequences. The clones in this table, taken by TCRdb from immuneACCESS, are in-frame only. Not every clone is retained; where verified, under half of the shortfall comes from an unresolved V gene, and the cause of the rest is unknown. The V and J calls and clone size are taken from that table; D and trimming were inferred from the DNA. This sample is represented by 200,000 or so clones; around 86% of them were singletons. Clones ranked in the top ten supply roughly 2% of the sample. The germline V gene yields MDHEN for CDR1 and SYDVKM for CDR2. V sheds 2 bases and J sheds 0 bases, leaving 7 bases between their ends. Including cysteine and phenylalanine, the CDR3 has 14 amino acids. Solely the CDR3 DNA is kept, with 42 bases framed from the first base.

The sample taken for sequencing was PBMCs. The chain employs TRBV28 and TRBJ1-2, with the D gene not clear enough to name. The clonotype was recovered from a woman under 30 in good health and CMV-seropositive. The DNA reads as follows: TGTGCCAGCAGTTTACCCTCCTCTAACTATGGCTACACCTTC. This codes for CASSLPSSNYGYTF.